This T cell receptor (beta chain) originates from a study of T cell clonotyping in hematopoietic cell transplantation. Overall study results and limits: Pathologically expanded recipient clonotypes increased progressively from day 30 to day 180 as diversity fell. At the given depth, recipient repertoires were over 95% de novo clonotypes. Broader posttransplant TCR repertoire diversity was predicted by graft donor and pretransplant recipient Inverse Simpson Index values.

The V end lost 0 bases, the J end lost 6 bases, and 17 bases lay between the germline ends. The CDR3 length is 16 residues. CDR1 LNHNV and CDR2 YYDKDF come from the germline V gene (reference sequence). TCRdb keeps only in-frame clones here, not all; method: immunoSEQ multiplex PCR. The top ten hold roughly 4% of the sample, which has approximately 13,000 clones, around 97% seen once. Recipients were bled about 28 days pretransplant and at posttransplant days 30, 100, 180. Remarks on this clone: The antigen remains undetermined.

Here the sequenced sample was peripheral blood mononuclear cells, taken 30 days after allogeneic stem cell transplant. This clonotype originated in a female patient between 50 and 60 years old who had an allogeneic stem cell transplant from an unrelated donor, so T cells may come from the graft donor. Some clones in this sample may be carry-over from other donors' samples. The chain couples TRBV15 to TRBJ1-1; D ambiguous. DNA for the CDR3: TGTGCCACCAGCAGAGACCAGACCCTGACATTCGCTGAAGCTTTCTTT. This gives the protein CATSRDQTLTFAEAFF.